This entry concerns a single T cell receptor (beta chain). This entry comes from a study of molecular identifiers for immune sequencing clone quantification. With 10%, 30% or 50% of RNA, about 17,000 to 1,000,000 naive CD8 T cells were sequenced. The CD8+CD4-CCR7+CD45RA+ phenotype defined the sorted naive CD8 T cells. TCRdb fed the PCR reads into MiXCR, producing one record per CDR3 protein. The repertoire holds about 89,000 distinct CDR3 sequences, with around a fifth as singletons. The sequencing sample was made of naive CD8+ T cells from blood, with Jurkat cell RNA spiked in. Stated subset: FACS-sorted CD8+CD4-CCR7+CD45RA+ naive T cells. The TCR comes from a human donor in good health. Some libraries in this study had Jurkat cell RNA spiked in.

CDR3 amino acids: CASSLRGPAYEQYF. DNA for the CDR3: TGTGCCAGCAGTCTCCGAGGCCCTGCCTACGAGCAGTACTTC. The chain carries TRBV28 and TRBJ2-7; D gene unclear. Trimming removed 5 bases from V and 2 bases from J, with 13 bases in between. The CDR3 length is 14 residues. Looked up from germline, CDR1 is MDHEN and CDR2 is SYDVKM.